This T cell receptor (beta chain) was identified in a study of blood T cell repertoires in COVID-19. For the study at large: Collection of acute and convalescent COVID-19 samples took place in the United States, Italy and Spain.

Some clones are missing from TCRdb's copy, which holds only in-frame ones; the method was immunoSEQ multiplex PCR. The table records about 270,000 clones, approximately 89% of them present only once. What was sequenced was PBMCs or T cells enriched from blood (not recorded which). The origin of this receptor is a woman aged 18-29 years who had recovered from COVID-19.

The CDR3 coding sequence is TGTGCCAGCAGCTTAGCCCTAGGACTAGCCGCTAGCACAGATACGCAGTATTTT. This codes for CASSLALGLAASTDTQYF. The V call is TRBV7-9, the J call TRBJ2-3; the match to TRBD2 covers 8 bases. The V segment lost 0 bases and the J segment 0 bases; nucleotides outside the gene matches: 8. CDR1 and CDR2 from the germline V gene are SEHNR and FQNEAQ (reference sequence). This CDR3 region has 18 residues.